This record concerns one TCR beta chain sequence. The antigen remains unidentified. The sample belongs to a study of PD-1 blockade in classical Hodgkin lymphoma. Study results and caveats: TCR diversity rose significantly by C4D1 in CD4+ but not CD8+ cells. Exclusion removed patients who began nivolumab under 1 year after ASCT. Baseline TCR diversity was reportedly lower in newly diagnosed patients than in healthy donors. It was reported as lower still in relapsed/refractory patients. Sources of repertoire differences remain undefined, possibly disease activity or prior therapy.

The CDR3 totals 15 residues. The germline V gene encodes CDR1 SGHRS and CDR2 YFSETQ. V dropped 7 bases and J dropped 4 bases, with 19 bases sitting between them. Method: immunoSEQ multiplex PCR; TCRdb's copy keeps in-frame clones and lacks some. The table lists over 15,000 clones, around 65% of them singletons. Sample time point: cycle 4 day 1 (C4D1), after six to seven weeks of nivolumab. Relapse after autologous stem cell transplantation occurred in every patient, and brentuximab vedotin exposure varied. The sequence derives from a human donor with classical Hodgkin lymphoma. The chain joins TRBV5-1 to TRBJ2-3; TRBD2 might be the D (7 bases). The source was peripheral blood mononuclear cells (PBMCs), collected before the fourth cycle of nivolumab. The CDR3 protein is CASREGGGDADTQYF. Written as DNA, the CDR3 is TGCGCCAGCCGCGAAGGGGGAGGGGACGCAGATACGCAGTATTTT.